These T cell receptor beta chains were read from a single sample in a study of blood T cell repertoires in COVID-19. Method: immunoSEQ multiplex PCR; TCRdb's copy keeps in-frame clones and lacks some. This table has 110,000 or so clones, about three quarters appearing once. Sequences were obtained from peripheral blood. All receptors come from a woman in her forties with acute or convalescent COVID-19. CDR3s leave out the opening cysteine and the closing phenylalanine or tryptophan. Part of the rows lack a size; the others show once, few, many or a class for expanded clones.

CDR3 protein: ASSARTGGTETQY
CDR3 length: 13
clone size: once
V gene: TRBV2

CDR3 protein: ASSFNRDTYNSPLH
CDR3 length: 14
clone size: few
V gene: TRBV27

CDR3 protein: AWSVGSGGPDTQY
CDR3 length: 13
clone size: NA
V gene: TRBV30

CDR3 protein: ATTLYNEQF
CDR3 length: 9
clone size: NA
V gene: TRBV6-5

CDR3 protein: ASVEGNLGTEAF
CDR3 length: 12
clone size: NA
V gene: TRBV28

CDR3 protein: ASRASGAATDTQY
CDR3 length: 13
clone size: NA
V gene: TRBV3-1/TRBV3-2

CDR3 protein: ASSLNTVNSPLH
CDR3 length: 12
clone size: NA
V gene: TRBV7-3

CDR3 protein: ASLDGYQETQY
CDR3 length: 11
clone size: NA
V gene: TRBV2

CDR3 protein: ASSVTSPNTGELF
CDR3 length: 13
clone size: few
V gene: TRBV9

CDR3 protein: ASSLTGDNSPLH
CDR3 length: 12
clone size: once
V gene: TRBV28

CDR3 protein: ASSIVGLAGVGDEQF
CDR3 length: 15
clone size: NA
V gene: TRBV19

CDR3 protein: ASSEGQGVRPQH
CDR3 length: 12
clone size: NA
V gene: TRBV2

CDR3 protein: ASSEAMDSNTEAF
CDR3 length: 13
clone size: NA
V gene: TRBV10-2

CDR3 protein: ASSQRERGLNNEQF
CDR3 length: 14
clone size: NA
V gene: TRBV4-1

CDR3 protein: AWSVGAGQPQH
CDR3 length: 11
clone size: NA
V gene: TRBV30

CDR3 protein: ATSRDGTGVNYGYT
CDR3 length: 14
clone size: NA
V gene: TRBV15

CDR3 protein: ASSLQGATGELF
CDR3 length: 12
clone size: NA
V gene: TRBV19

CDR3 protein: ASSDLNSNQPQH
CDR3 length: 12
clone size: few
V gene: TRBV6-1

CDR3 protein: SGQGSTGELF
CDR3 length: 10
clone size: NA
V gene: TRBV29-1

CDR3 protein: ASSISDRGQGYT
CDR3 length: 12
clone size: few
V gene: TRBV2

CDR3 protein: ASSLDTQETQY
CDR3 length: 11
clone size: NA
V gene: TRBV5-4

CDR3 protein: ASSAGGANEKLF
CDR3 length: 12
clone size: NA
V gene: TRBV18

CDR3 protein: ASSAQGGGNTIY
CDR3 length: 12
clone size: few
V gene: TRBV9

CDR3 protein: ASSLIGDRNTEAF
CDR3 length: 13
clone size: NA
V gene: TRBV5-1

CDR3 protein: ASSDSRANTEAF
CDR3 length: 12
clone size: NA
V gene: TRBV25-1

CDR3 protein: ASSLRAEYNEQF
CDR3 length: 12
clone size: NA
V gene: TRBV4-3

CDR3 protein: ASRRKGQGTYEQY
CDR3 length: 13
clone size: few
V gene: TRBV28

CDR3 protein: ASSPSDTQY
CDR3 length: 9
clone size: NA
V gene: TRBV12-3/TRBV12-4

CDR3 protein: ASSVGAGMNTEAF
CDR3 length: 13
clone size: NA
V gene: TRBV9

CDR3 protein: AIRWGQGVNEQY
CDR3 length: 12
clone size: once
V gene: TRBV10-3

CDR3 protein: ASSSTGGYNEQF
CDR3 length: 12
clone size: NA
V gene: TRBV6-5

CDR3 protein: ASSYRGGEQY
CDR3 length: 10
clone size: few
V gene: TRBV6-5

CDR3 protein: ASSVEQGGRVQY
CDR3 length: 12
clone size: NA
V gene: TRBV9

CDR3 protein: ASSDMVNGYT
CDR3 length: 10
clone size: NA
V gene: TRBV12-3/TRBV12-4

CDR3 protein: ASSPRDGTSFYNEQF
CDR3 length: 15
clone size: NA
V gene: TRBV9

CDR3 protein: ASSLGQGVSPLH
CDR3 length: 12
clone size: few
V gene: TRBV5-1

CDR3 protein: ASSPLAGSYNEQF
CDR3 length: 13
clone size: NA
V gene: TRBV27

CDR3 protein: ASSPAGSRTGIFSYEQY
CDR3 length: 17
clone size: NA
V gene: TRBV11-2

CDR3 protein: ASSQDWTSGGYEQY
CDR3 length: 14
clone size: NA
V gene: TRBV4-2

CDR3 protein: ASSPVHGELF
CDR3 length: 10
clone size: NA
V gene: TRBV18

CDR3 protein: ASSLERGGVGADYGYT
CDR3 length: 16
clone size: NA
V gene: TRBV7-2

CDR3 protein: ANSPPSGGVNEQF
CDR3 length: 13
clone size: NA
V gene: TRBV7-7

CDR3 protein: ASSPDSAANYGYT
CDR3 length: 13
clone size: NA
V gene: TRBV6-5

CDR3 protein: ASSNRGRWTQY
CDR3 length: 11
clone size: NA
V gene: TRBV7-2

CDR3 protein: ASSHRDREAF
CDR3 length: 10
clone size: few
V gene: TRBV4-1

CDR3 protein: ASSSGQGTLAKNIQY
CDR3 length: 15
clone size: NA
V gene: TRBV7-9